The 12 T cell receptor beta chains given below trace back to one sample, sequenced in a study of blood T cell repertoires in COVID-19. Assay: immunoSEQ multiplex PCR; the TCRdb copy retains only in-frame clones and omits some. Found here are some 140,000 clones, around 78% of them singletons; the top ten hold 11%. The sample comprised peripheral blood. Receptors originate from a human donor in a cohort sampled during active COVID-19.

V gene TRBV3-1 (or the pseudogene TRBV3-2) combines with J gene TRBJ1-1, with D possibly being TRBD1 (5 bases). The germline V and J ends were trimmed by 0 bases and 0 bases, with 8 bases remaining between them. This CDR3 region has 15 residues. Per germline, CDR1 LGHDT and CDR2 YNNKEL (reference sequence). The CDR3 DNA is TGTGCCAGCAGCCAAGAGCCAGGGCTGAACACTGAAGCTTTCTTT. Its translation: CASSQEPGLNTEAFF.

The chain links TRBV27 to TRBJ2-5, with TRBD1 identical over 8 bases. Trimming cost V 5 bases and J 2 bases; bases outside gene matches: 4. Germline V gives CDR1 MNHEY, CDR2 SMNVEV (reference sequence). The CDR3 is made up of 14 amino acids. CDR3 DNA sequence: TGTGCCAGCAGTCAGACAGGGGTACAAGAGACCCAGTACTTC. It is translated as CASSQTGVQETQYF.

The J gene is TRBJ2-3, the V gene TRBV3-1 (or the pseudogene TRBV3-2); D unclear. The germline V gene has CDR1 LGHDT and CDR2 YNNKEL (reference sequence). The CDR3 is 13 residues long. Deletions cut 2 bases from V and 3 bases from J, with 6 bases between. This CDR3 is CASSQPDTDTQYF. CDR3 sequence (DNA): TGTGCCAGCAGCCAACCAGATACAGATACGCAGTATTTT.

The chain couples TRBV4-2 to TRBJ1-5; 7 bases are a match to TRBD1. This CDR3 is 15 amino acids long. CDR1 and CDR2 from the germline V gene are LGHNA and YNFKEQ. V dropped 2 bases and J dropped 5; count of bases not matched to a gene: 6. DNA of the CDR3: TGTGCCAGCAGCCAACAAGGGGGCATGGATCAGCCCCAGCATTTT. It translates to CASSQQGGMDQPQHF.

CDR3 nucleotides: TGTGCCAGCAGCGTAGGGGACTCATATAATTCACCCCTCCACTTT. Amino acid sequence: CASSVGDSYNSPLHF. The rearrangement joins TRBV9 to TRBJ1-6; maybe TRBD1 (5 bases). The CDR3 consists of 15 residues. Deletions cut 0 bases from V and 4 bases from J, with 8 bases between. Germline CDR1 SGDLS, CDR2 YYNGEE.

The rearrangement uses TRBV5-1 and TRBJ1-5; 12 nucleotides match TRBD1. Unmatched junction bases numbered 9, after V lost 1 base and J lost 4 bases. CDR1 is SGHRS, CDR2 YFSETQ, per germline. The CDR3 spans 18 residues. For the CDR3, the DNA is TGCGCCAGCAGCTTGAAACCGGGACAGGGGGCGCAGAATCAGCCCCAGCATTTT. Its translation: CASSLKPGQGAQNQPQHF.

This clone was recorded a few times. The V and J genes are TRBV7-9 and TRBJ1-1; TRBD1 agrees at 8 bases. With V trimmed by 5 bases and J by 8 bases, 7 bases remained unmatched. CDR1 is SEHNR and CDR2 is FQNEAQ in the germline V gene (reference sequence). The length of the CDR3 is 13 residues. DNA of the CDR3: TGTGCCAGCAGCCCAACAGGGGGACCCGAAGCTTTCTTT. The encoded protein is CASSPTGGPEAFF.

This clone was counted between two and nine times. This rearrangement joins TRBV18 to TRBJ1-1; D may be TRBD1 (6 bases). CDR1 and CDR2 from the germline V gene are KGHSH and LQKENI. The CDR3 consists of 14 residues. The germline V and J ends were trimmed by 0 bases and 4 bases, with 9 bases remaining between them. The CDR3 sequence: CASSPPTGSTEAFF. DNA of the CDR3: TGTGCCAGCTCACCACCAACAGGGAGCACTGAAGCTTTCTTT.

The CDR3 nucleotides are TGTGCCAGCAGCCTAGCGGTCTCGAACACTGAAGCTTTCTTT. It yields the protein CASSLAVSNTEAFF. The chain recombines TRBV5-4 with TRBJ1-1; D unclear. Germline V gene data show CDR1 as SGHNT and CDR2 as YYREEE (reference sequence). V lost 4 bases, J lost 1 base, and 11 bases lay in between. The CDR3 spans 14 residues.

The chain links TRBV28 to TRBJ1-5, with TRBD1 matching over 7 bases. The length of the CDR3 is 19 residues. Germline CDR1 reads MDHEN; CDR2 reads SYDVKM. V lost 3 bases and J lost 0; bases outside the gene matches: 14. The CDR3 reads CASSLSFRDRFYSNQPQHF. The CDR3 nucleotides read TGTGCCAGCAGTTTGTCCTTCCGGGACAGATTCTATAGCAATCAGCCCCAGCATTTT.

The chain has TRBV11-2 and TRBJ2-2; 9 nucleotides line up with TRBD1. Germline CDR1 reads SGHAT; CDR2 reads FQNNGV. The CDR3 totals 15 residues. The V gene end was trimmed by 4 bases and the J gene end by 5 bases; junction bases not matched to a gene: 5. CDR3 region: CASSSGQGQTGELFF. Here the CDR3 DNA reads TGTGCCAGCAGCTCAGGACAGGGGCAGACCGGGGAGCTGTTTTTT.

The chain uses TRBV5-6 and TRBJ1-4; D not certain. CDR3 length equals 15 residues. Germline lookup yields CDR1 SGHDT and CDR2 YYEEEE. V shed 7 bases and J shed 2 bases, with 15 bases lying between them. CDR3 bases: TGTGCCAGCCTACGGTCGGGGTGGACTAATGAAAAACTGTTTTTT. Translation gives CASLRSGWTNEKLFF.